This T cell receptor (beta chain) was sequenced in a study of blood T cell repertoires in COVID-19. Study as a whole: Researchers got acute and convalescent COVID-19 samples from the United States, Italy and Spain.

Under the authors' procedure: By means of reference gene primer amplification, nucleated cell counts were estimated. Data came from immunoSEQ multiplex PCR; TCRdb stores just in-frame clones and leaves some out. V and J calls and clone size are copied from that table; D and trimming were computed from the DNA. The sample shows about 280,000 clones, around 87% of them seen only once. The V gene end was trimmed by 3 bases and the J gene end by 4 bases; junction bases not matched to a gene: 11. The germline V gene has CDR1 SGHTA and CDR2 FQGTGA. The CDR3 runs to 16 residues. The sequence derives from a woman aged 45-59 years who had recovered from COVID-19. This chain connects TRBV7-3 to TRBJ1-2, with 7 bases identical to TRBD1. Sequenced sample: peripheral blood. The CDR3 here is CASSFHRQGMFYGYTF. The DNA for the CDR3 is TGTGCCAGCAGCTTCCACAGACAGGGTATGTTCTATGGCTACACCTTC. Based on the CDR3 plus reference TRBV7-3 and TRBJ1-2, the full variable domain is GAGVSQTPSNKVTEKGKYVELRCDPISGHTALYWYRQSLGQGPEFLIYFQGTGAADDSGLPNDRFFAVRPEGSVSTLKIQRTERGDSAVYLCASSFHRQGMFYGYTFGSGTRLTVV.